The entry that follows covers one T cell receptor beta chain sequence. These data are taken from a study of CD8 T cells in Susac syndrome. Random hexamers were used to reverse transcribe 0.5 to 1 ug of RNA. TCRdb re-derived calls from the immunoSEQ multiplex PCR reads in MiXCR, one entry per CDR3 protein. The sample gives 150,000 to 190,000 distinct CDR3 sequences, 95% of which show up once; 0.14% to 0.15% is in the top ten. V gave up 0 bases and J gave up 3 bases, with 2 bases separating them. The CDR3 contains 12 residues. CDR1 and CDR2 (germline): LGHDT, YNNKEL (reference sequence). The authors carried out high-throughput sequencing of TCR beta. They applied it to CD8+ and CD4+ T cells obtained from blood.

The genes are TRBV3-1 and TRBJ1-2, with D uncertain. The receptor comes from a human donor with multiple sclerosis. The sample was CD8+ T cells from PBMCs. In DNA form, the CDR3 reads TGTGCCAGCAGCCAAGATCACTATGGCTACACCTTC. Translating it yields CASSQDHYGYTF. Based on the CDR3 plus reference TRBV3-1 and TRBJ1-2, the full variable domain is DTAVSQTPKYLVTQMGNDKSIKCEQNLGHDTMYWYKQDSKKFLKIMFSYNNKELIINETVPNRFSPKSPDKAHLNLHINSLELGDSAVYFCASSQDHYGYTFGSGTRLTVV.